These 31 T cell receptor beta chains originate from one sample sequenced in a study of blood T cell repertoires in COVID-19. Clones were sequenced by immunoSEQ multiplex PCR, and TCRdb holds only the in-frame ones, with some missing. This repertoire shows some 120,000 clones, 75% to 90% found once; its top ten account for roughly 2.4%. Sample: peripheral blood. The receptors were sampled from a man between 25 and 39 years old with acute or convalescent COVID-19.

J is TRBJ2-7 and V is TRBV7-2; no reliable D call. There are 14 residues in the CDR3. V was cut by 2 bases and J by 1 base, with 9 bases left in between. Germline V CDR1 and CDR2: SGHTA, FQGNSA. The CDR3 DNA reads TGTGCCAGCAGCTTATTAGATTGGTCCTACGAGCAGTACTTC. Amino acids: CASSLLDWSYEQYF.

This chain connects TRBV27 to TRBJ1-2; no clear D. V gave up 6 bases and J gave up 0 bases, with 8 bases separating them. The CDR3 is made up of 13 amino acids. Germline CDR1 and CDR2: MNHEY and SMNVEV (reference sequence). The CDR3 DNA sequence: TGTGCCAGCAGGTCACAAGCTAACTATGGCTACACCTTC. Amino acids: CASRSQANYGYTF.

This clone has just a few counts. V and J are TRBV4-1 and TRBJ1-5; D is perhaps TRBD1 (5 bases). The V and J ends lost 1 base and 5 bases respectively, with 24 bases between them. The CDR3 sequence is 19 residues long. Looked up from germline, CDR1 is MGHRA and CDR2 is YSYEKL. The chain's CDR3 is CASSQARDSAYSAHQPQHF. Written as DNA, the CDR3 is TGCGCCAGCAGCCAAGCTCGGGACTCCGCTTACTCTGCTCATCAGCCCCAGCATTTT.

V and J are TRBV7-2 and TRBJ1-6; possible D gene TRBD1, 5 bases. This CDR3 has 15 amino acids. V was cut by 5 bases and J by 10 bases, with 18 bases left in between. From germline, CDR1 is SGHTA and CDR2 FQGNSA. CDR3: CASSRSGGSRSPLHF. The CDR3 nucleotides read TGTGCCAGCAGCCGCTCCGGGGGGAGTAGGTCACCCCTCCACTTT.

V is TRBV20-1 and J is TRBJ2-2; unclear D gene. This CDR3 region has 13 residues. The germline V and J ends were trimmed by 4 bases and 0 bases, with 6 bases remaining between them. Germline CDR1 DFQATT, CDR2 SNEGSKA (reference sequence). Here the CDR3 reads CSAIDTNTGELFF. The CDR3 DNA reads TGCAGTGCTATTGACACGAACACCGGGGAGCTGTTTTTT.

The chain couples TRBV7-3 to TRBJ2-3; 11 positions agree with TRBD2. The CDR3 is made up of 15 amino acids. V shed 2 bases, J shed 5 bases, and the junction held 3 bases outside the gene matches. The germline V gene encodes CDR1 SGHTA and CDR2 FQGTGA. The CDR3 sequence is CASSLLAGGQDTQYF. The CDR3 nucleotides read TGTGCCAGCAGCTTATTAGCGGGGGGGCAAGATACGCAGTATTTT.

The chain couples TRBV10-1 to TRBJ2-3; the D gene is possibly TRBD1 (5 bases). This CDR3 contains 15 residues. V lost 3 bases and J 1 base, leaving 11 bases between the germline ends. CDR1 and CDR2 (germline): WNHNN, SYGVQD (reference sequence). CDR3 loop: CASSERGRGTDTQYF. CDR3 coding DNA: TGCGCCAGCAGTGAAAGGGGTAGGGGCACAGATACGCAGTATTTT.

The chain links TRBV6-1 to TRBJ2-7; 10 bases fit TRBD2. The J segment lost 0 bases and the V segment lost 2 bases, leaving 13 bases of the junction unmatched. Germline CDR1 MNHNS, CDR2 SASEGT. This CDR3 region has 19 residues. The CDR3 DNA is TGTGCCAGCAGTGAATTGGGGCTAGCGGGAGTTCTCCCCTCCTACGAGCAGTACGTC. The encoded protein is CASSELGLAGVLPSYEQYV.

The chain's CDR3 is CASSIVGGRGQRSSGNTIYF. Written as DNA, the CDR3 is TGTGCCAGTAGTATAGTCGGGGGCAGGGGGCAACGGAGCTCTGGAAACACCATATATTTT. The chain uses TRBV19 and TRBJ1-3; 8 nucleotides align to TRBD1. Looked up from germline, CDR1 is LNHDA and CDR2 is SQIVND (reference sequence). V lost 1 base and J lost 0; bases outside the gene matches: 14. CDR3 length equals 20 residues.

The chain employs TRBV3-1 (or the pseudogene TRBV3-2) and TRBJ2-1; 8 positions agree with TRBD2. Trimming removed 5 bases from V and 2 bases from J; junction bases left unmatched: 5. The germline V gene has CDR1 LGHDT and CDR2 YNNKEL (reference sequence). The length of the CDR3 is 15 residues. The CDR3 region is CASSFSGTTYNEQFF. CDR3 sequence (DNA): TGTGCCAGCAGCTTTAGCGGGACAACCTACAATGAGCAGTTCTTC.

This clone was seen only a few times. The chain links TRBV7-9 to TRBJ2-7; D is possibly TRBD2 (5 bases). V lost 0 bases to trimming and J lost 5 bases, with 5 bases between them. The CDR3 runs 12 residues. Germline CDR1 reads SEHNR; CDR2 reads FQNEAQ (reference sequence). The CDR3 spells CASSLARDEQYF. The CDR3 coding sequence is TGTGCCAGCAGCTTAGCGAGGGACGAGCAGTACTTC.

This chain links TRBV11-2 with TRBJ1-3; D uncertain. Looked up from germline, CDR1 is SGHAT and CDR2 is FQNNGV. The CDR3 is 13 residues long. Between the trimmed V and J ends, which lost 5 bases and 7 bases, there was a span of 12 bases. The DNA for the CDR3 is TGTGCCAGCAGCCTGGCCTCCCAGAACACCATATATTTT. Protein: CASSLASQNTIYF.

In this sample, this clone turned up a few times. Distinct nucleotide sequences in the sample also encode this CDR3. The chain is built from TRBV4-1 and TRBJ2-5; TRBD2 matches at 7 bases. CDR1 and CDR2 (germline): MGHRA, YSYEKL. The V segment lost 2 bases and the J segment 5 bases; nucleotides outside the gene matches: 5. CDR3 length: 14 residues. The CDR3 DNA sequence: TGCGCCAGCAGCCAACCCGGACTAGAGGAGACCCAGTACTTC. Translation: CASSQPGLEETQYF.

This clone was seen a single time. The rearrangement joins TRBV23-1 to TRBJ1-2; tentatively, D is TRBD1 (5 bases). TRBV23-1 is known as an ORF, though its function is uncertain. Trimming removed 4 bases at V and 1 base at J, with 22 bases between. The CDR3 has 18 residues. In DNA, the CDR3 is TGCGCCAGCAGTCGCCCCGGGAGGGGACCCGGGCTTAACTATGGCTACACCTTC. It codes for CASSRPGRGPGLNYGYTF.

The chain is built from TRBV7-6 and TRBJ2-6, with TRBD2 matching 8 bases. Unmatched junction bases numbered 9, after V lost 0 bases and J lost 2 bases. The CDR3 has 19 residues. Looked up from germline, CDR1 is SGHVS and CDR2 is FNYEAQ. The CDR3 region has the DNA TGTGCCAGCAGCTTAGCGATGGGTAGCGGGATGACTGGGGCCAACGTCCTGACTTTC. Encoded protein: CASSLAMGSGMTGANVLTF.

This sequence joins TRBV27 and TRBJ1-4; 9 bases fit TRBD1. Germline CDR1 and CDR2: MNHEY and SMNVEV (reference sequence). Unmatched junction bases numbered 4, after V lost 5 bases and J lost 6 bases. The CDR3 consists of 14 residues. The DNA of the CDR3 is TGTGCCAGCAGTCGGACAGGGGCCTATGAAAAACTGTTTTTT. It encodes CASSRTGAYEKLFF.

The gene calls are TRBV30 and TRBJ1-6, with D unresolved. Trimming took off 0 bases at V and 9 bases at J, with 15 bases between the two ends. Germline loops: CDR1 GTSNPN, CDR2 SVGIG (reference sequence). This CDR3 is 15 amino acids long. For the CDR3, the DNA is TGTGCCTGGAGTGTAAGCCCGGACGGGAGTTCACCCCTCCACTTT. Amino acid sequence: CAWSVSPDGSSPLHF. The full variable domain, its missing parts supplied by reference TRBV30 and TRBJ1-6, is SQTIHQWPATLVQPVGSPLSLECTVEGTSNPNLYWYRQAAGRGLQLLFYSVGIGQISSEVPQNLSASRPQDRQFILSSKKLLLSDSGFYLCAWSVSPDGSSPLHFGNGTRLTVT.

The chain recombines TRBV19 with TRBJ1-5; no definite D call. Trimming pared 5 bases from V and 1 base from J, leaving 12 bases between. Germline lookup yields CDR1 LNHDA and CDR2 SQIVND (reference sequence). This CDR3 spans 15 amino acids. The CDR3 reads CASSPDLVSNQPQHF. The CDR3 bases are TGTGCCAGTAGTCCAGACCTAGTAAGCAATCAGCCCCAGCATTTT.

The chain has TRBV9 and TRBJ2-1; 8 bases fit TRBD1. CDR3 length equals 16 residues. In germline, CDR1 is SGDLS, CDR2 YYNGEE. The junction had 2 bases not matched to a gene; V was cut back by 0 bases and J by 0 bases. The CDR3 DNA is TGTGCCAGCAGCGTAGGACAGGGGAGCTCCTACAATGAGCAGTTCTTC. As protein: CASSVGQGSSYNEQFF.

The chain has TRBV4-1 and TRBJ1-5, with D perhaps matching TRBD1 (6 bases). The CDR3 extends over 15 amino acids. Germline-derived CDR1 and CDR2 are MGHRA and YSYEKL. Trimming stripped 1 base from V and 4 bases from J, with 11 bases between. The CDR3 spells CASSQAQGINQPQHF. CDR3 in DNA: TGCGCCAGCAGCCAAGCTCAGGGGATAAATCAGCCCCAGCATTTT.

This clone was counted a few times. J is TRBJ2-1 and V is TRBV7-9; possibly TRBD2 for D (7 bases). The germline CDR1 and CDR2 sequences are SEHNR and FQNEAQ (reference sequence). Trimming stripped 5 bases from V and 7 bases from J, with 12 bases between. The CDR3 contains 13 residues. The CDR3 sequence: CASSLRGANEQFF. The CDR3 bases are TGTGCCAGCAGCCTCCGGGGGGCAAATGAGCAGTTCTTC.

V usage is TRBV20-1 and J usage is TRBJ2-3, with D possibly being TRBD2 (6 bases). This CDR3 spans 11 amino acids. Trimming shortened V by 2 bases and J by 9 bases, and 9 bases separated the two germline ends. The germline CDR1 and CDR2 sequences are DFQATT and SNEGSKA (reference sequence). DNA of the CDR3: TGCAGTGCTAGAAGCGGGCAGACGCAGTATTTT. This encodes CSARSGQTQYF.

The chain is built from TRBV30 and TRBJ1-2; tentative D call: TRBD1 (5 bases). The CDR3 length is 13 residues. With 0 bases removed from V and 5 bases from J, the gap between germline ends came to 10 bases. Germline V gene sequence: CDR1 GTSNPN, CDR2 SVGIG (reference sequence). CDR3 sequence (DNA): TGTGCCTGGAGTGTTCAGACAGAGTATGGCTACACCTTC. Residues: CAWSVQTEYGYTF.

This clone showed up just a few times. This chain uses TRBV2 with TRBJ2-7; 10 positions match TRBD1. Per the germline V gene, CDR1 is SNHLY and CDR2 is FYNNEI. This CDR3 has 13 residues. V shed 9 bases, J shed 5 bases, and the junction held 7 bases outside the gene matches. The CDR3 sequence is CASRQGAGHEQYF. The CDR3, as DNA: TGTGCCAGTAGACAGGGGGCTGGGCACGAGCAGTACTTC.

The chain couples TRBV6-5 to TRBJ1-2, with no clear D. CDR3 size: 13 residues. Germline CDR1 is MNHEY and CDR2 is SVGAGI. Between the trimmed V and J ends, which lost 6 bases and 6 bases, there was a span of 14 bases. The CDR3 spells CASRLGYQDGYTF. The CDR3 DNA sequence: TGTGCCAGCAGGCTTGGGTATCAGGATGGCTACACCTTC.

The CDR3 coding sequence is TGTGCCAGCAACCCGGGGGGCCAGCGGGGGGCAGATACGCAGTATTTT. Its translation is CASNPGGQRGADTQYF. J is TRBJ2-3 and V is TRBV5-4; 9 bases match TRBD2. This CDR3 is 16 amino acids long. The ends lost 6 bases at V and 4 bases at J; junction bases unmatched: 12. In germline, CDR1 is SGHNT, CDR2 YYREEE (reference sequence).

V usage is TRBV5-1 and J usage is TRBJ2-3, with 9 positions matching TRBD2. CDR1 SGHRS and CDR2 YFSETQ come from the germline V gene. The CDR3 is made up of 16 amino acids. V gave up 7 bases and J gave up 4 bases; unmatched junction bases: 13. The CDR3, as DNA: TGCGCCAGCTCCATCCTAGCGGGAATGATCGCAGATACGCAGTATTTT. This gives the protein CASSILAGMIADTQYF.

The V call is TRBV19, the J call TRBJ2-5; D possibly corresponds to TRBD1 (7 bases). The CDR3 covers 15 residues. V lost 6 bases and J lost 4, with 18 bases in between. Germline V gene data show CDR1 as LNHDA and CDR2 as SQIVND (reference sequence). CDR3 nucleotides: TGTGCCAGTAGCGGGAGACAGGGTAGGGGAGAGACCCAGTACTTC. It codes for CASSGRQGRGETQYF.

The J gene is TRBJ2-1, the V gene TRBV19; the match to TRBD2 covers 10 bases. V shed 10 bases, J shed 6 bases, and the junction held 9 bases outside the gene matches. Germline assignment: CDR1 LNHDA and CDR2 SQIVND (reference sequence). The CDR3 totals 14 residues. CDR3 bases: TGTGCCACCAGATTAGCGGGAGGCTTCAATGAGCAGTTCTTC. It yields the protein CATRLAGGFNEQFF.

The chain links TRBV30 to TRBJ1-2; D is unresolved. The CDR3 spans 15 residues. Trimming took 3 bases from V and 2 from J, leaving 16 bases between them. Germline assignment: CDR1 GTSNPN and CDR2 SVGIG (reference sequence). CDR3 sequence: CAWRISGGNNYGYTF. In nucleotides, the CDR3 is TGTGCCTGGAGGATAAGTGGCGGAAACAACTATGGCTACACCTTC.

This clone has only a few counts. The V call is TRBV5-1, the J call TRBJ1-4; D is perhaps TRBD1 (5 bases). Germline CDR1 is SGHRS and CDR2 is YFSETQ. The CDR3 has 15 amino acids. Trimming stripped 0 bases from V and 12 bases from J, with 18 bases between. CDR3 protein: CASSLGTTGREELFF. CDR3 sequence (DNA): TGCGCCAGCAGCTTGGGGACAACGGGCCGGGAGGAACTGTTTTTT.